The 23 T cell receptor beta chains reported below all come from one sample, sequenced in a study of cytomegalovirus exposure and HLA in healthy donors. 13 Jbeta primers and 60 Vbeta primers were used for the PCR. Data came from immunoSEQ multiplex PCR; TCRdb stores just in-frame clones and leaves some out. The table includes some 130,000 clones, approximately 62% detected once. Sequenced sample: PBMCs. All receptors come from a human donor in good health.

This chain uses TRBV11-2 with TRBJ2-7; 7 nucleotides line up with TRBD1. The CDR3 has 13 amino acids. CDR1 and CDR2 (germline): SGHAT, FQNNGV. The V gene end was trimmed by 1 base and the J gene end by 3 bases; junction bases not matched to a gene: 0. CDR3 region: CASSLGDSYEQYF. DNA of the CDR3: TGTGCCAGCAGCTTAGGGGACAGCTACGAGCAGTACTTC.

The chain is built from TRBV4-1 and TRBJ2-7, with 9 bases identical to TRBD2. With 8 bases clipped from V and 7 bases from J, the junction kept 27 bases outside the gene matches. The CDR3 is made up of 19 amino acids. CDR1 and CDR2 from the germline V gene are MGHRA and YSYEKL. The CDR3 DNA reads TGCGCCAGCCTTCGTGGGGGCGATGGTAGCGGGAGTCCTCCGGGAGAGCAGTACTTC. Translated, it gives CASLRGGDGSGSPPGEQYF.

The chain links TRBV9 to TRBJ2-2; weak D call: TRBD2 (6 bases). Germline V gene lookup returns CDR1 SGDLS and CDR2 YYNGEE. This CDR3 spans 14 amino acids. The V and J ends lost 7 bases and 5 bases respectively, with 15 bases between them. CDR3 protein: CASGGGTLTGELFF. CDR3 DNA: TGTGCCAGCGGAGGCGGGACCCTGACCGGGGAGCTGTTTTTT.

The chain carries TRBV18 and TRBJ2-1, with TRBD2 matching 8 bases. Germline values: CDR1 KGHSH, CDR2 LQKENI. The V segment lost 1 base and the J segment 0 bases; nucleotides outside the gene matches: 2. This CDR3 is 16 amino acids long. CDR3: CASSPLSGSSYNEQFF. The CDR3 DNA reads TGTGCCAGCTCACCACTAAGCGGGAGCTCCTACAATGAGCAGTTCTTC.

V gene TRBV27 combines with J gene TRBJ2-6; TRBD2 matches 7 bases. The CDR3 totals 15 residues. With 6 bases clipped from V and 3 bases from J, the junction kept 5 bases outside the gene matches. Germline-derived CDR1 and CDR2 are MNHEY and SMNVEV (reference sequence). CDR3 residues: CASRRTSFGANVLTF. CDR3 DNA sequence: TGTGCCAGCAGACGGACTAGTTTTGGGGCCAACGTCCTGACTTTC. The whole variable domain, remainder taken from reference TRBV27 and TRBJ2-6, is EAQVTQNPRYLITVTGKKLTVTCSQNMNHEYMSWYRQDPGLGLRQIYYSMNVEVTDKGDVPEGYKVSRKEKRNFPLILESPSPNQTSLYFCASRRTSFGANVLTFGAGSRLTVL.

The rearrangement uses TRBV13 and TRBJ2-2; TRBD2 matches 7 bases. The CDR3 covers 16 residues. The V gene end was trimmed by 4 bases and the J gene end by 2 bases; junction bases not matched to a gene: 7. Looked up from germline, CDR1 is PRHDT and CDR2 is FYEKMQ (reference sequence). The CDR3 loop is CASSSKSGTNTGELFF. The CDR3 bases are TGTGCCAGCAGCTCAAAAAGCGGGACCAACACCGGGGAGCTGTTTTTT. Full variable domain (missing parts from reference TRBV13 and TRBJ2-2): AAGVIQSPRHLIKEKRETATLKCYPIPRHDTVYWYQQGPGQDPQFLISFYEKMQSDKGSIPDRFSAQQFSDYHSELNMSSLELGDSALYFCASSSKSGTNTGELFFGEGSRLTVL.

The chain combines TRBV28 with TRBJ2-2; D is possibly TRBD2 (5 bases). The CDR3 consists of 15 residues. The V gene lost 5 bases and the J gene lost 2 bases, with 12 bases spanning the gap. CDR1 and CDR2 from the germline V gene are MDHEN and SYDVKM. The CDR3 reads CASSPPGVNTGELFF. The CDR3 nucleotides read TGTGCCAGCAGTCCGCCCGGGGTTAACACCGGGGAGCTGTTTTTT.

V usage is TRBV5-1 and J usage is TRBJ2-1; D may be TRBD1 (8 bases). Trimming removed 2 bases at V and 6 bases at J, with 30 bases between. Germline V gives CDR1 SGHRS, CDR2 YFSETQ. The CDR3 covers 20 residues. CDR3: CASSFGQGRPAGRRTNEQFF. In DNA form, the CDR3 reads TGCGCCAGCAGCTTCGGACAGGGACGACCAGCGGGACGTCGGACCAATGAGCAGTTCTTC.

The V and J genes are TRBV28 and TRBJ2-3; no clear D. The CDR3 extends over 12 amino acids. V shed 7 bases and J shed 2 bases, with 7 bases lying between them. The germline gives CDR1 MDHEN, CDR2 SYDVKM. CDR3 nucleotide sequence: TGTGCCAGCACCTACCCCACAGATACGCAGTATTTT. Protein: CASTYPTDTQYF.

The chain is built from TRBV6-1 and TRBJ1-1, with TRBD1 matching 12 bases. V lost 4 bases and J lost 5; bases outside the gene matches: 11. The germline V gene encodes CDR1 MNHNS and CDR2 SASEGT. This CDR3 has 17 residues. CDR3 loop: CASSVGTGGRWRTEAFF. In nucleotides, the CDR3 is TGTGCCAGCAGTGTGGGGACAGGGGGCCGTTGGAGGACTGAAGCTTTCTTT.

J is TRBJ2-7 and V is TRBV4-1; 8 nucleotides align to TRBD2. With V trimmed by 0 bases and J by 7 bases, 8 bases remained unmatched. The CDR3 totals 15 residues. Germline V gene sequence: CDR1 MGHRA, CDR2 YSYEKL. For the CDR3, the DNA is TGCGCCAGCAGCCAAGATCCCAGCGGGGGCCCGGAGCAGTACTTC. Its translation: CASSQDPSGGPEQYF.

The J gene is TRBJ2-7, the V gene TRBV19, with 7 positions matching TRBD1. The germline CDR1 and CDR2 sequences are LNHDA and SQIVND (reference sequence). This CDR3 comprises 15 residues. Germline trimming cut 3 bases from V and 1 base from J; bases unmatched to any gene: 6. The CDR3 sequence: CASSMSGTASYEQYF. CDR3 DNA sequence: TGTGCCAGTAGTATGTCCGGGACAGCTTCCTACGAGCAGTACTTC.

This clone has a handful of counts. The chain has TRBV6-1 and TRBJ1-5, with D maybe TRBD1 (5 bases). The CDR3 loop spans 13 amino acids. Germline V gene data show CDR1 as MNHNS and CDR2 as SASEGT. V was shortened by 6 bases and J by 7 bases, with 13 bases between the two germline ends. The CDR3 reads CASRGGVGQPQHF. Here the CDR3 DNA reads TGTGCCAGCAGGGGGGGGGTAGGACAGCCCCAGCATTTT.

In the case of this clone: This specimen includes other DNA sequences encoding the same CDR3. This chain uses TRBV7-2 with TRBJ2-3; TRBD2 is a possible D gene (6 bases). From germline, CDR1 is SGHTA and CDR2 FQGNSA. The CDR3 is 13 residues long. V was cut by 1 base and J by 4 bases, with 6 bases left in between. The CDR3 region is CASSLGGADTQYF. CDR3 DNA sequence: TGTGCCAGCAGCTTAGGGGGGGCAGATACGCAGTATTTT.

The rearrangement uses TRBV6-5 and TRBJ2-7; 8 bases line up with TRBD1. This CDR3 has 16 amino acids. V was clipped by 0 bases and J by 5 bases; unmatched bases: 9. Per the germline V gene, CDR1 is MNHEY and CDR2 is SVGAGI. The CDR3 region has the DNA TGTGCCAGCAGTTACTCGCCACAGGGGGGAAGGGACGAGCAGTACTTC. It specifies CASSYSPQGGRDEQYF.

The chain carries TRBV7-2 and TRBJ2-2; D not certain. V was trimmed by 3 bases and J by 3 bases, leaving 2 bases between them. This CDR3 contains 12 residues. From germline, CDR1 is SGHTA and CDR2 FQGNSA. The CDR3 region has the DNA TGTGCCAGCAGCTTCTACACCGGGGAGCTGTTTTTT. This gives the protein CASSFYTGELFF.

The DNA for the CDR3 is TGTGCCAGCAGCCCCCGCCTACAGGGATTGTACCAAGAGACCCAGTACTTC. The encoded protein is CASSPRLQGLYQETQYF. The V call is TRBV7-9, the J call TRBJ2-5; D may be TRBD1 (6 bases). Germline CDR1 is SEHNR and CDR2 is FQNEAQ (reference sequence). The CDR3 totals 17 residues. Deletions cut 5 bases from V and 0 bases from J, with 19 bases between. Complete variable domain (other parts from reference TRBV7-9 and TRBJ2-5): DTGVSQNPRHKITKRGQNVTFRCDPISEHNRLYWYRQTLGQGPEFLTYFQNEAQLEKSRLLSDRFSAERPKGSFSTLEIQRTEQGDSAMYLCASSPRLQGLYQETQYFGPGTRLLVL.

CDR3 protein: CASSVRGGRAPGELFF. As DNA, the CDR3 is TGTGCCAGCAGTGTGCGGGGCGGGAGAGCCCCCGGGGAGCTGTTTTTT. The V gene is TRBV2, the J gene TRBJ2-2, with 7 bases fitting TRBD2. The V gene end was trimmed by 4 bases and the J gene end by 6 bases; junction bases not matched to a gene: 11. The CDR3 loop spans 16 amino acids. Germline V gene sequence: CDR1 SNHLY, CDR2 FYNNEI.

The chain couples TRBV7-8 to TRBJ1-5; no clear D. From germline, CDR1 is SGHVS and CDR2 FQNEAQ. This CDR3 has 13 amino acids. Trimming stripped 0 bases from V and 4 bases from J, with 4 bases between. This CDR3 reads CASSLARNQPQHF. The CDR3 DNA sequence: TGTGCCAGCAGCTTAGCGCGGAATCAGCCCCAGCATTTT.

The chain is built from TRBV11-1 and TRBJ2-7, with D hard to call. This CDR3 is built from 12 residues. Trimming took off 3 bases at V and 6 bases at J, with 9 bases between the two ends. Germline values: CDR1 SGHAT, CDR2 FQDESV (reference sequence). The CDR3 reads CASSFNKREQYF. DNA for the CDR3: TGTGCCAGCAGCTTTAACAAGCGCGAGCAGTACTTC.

The chain carries TRBV27 and TRBJ1-3, with D possibly TRBD1 on 5 matching bases. CDR3 length: 15 residues. Per germline, CDR1 MNHEY and CDR2 SMNVEV (reference sequence). Trimming removed 2 bases from V and 2 bases from J, with 10 bases in between. CDR3 nucleotide sequence: TGTGCCAGCAGTTTAAGGGGTGCTACTGGAAACACCATATATTTT. As protein: CASSLRGATGNTIYF.

This chain joins TRBV18 and TRBJ2-1; 8 bases map to TRBD1. Germline V gene data show CDR1 as KGHSH and CDR2 as LQKENI. CDR3 length equals 15 residues. The ends lost 1 base at V and 6 bases at J; junction bases unmatched: 5. The CDR3, as DNA: TGTGCCAGCTCACCACTGGGACAGGAATCCAATGAGCAGTTCTTC. It encodes CASSPLGQESNEQFF.

The J gene is TRBJ2-7, the V gene TRBV9; 10 nucleotides line up with TRBD1. Germline loops: CDR1 SGDLS, CDR2 YYNGEE. The V and J ends lost 4 bases and 2 bases, in that order; junction bases with no gene match: 3. The CDR3 runs 14 residues. CDR3 sequence reads: CASSTGTGAYEQYF. CDR3 coding DNA: TGTGCCAGCAGCACCGGGACAGGGGCCTACGAGCAGTACTTC.